The TCR beta chain under discussion was sequenced for a study of shared clonotypes between healthy human individuals. In the study overall: Sampling drew on donors who were a couple of women and a few men aged 18 to 49.

Clones were sequenced by immunoSEQ multiplex PCR, and TCRdb holds only the in-frame ones, with some missing. The profile covers about 2 million clones, with about 95% appearing a single time and 0.85% to 1.3% taken by the ten largest. The CDR3 runs to 13 residues. From germline, CDR1 is MNHNS and CDR2 SASEGT. V gave up 10 bases and J gave up 5 bases; unmatched junction bases: 8. Naive CD8 populations comprised CD45RO-negative cells positively selected for CCR7, excluding terminally differentiated effector memory CD45RA+ cells. The specimen sequenced was naive CD8+ T cells sorted from blood. The chain employs TRBV6-1 and TRBJ1-1, with TRBD1 matching 9 bases. This clonotype was obtained from a man aged 18 to 30 in good health. The CDR3 spells CAITPGQGTEAFF. The DNA for the CDR3 is TGTGCCATCACTCCGGGACAGGGAACTGAAGCTTTCTTT.